The TCR beta chain under discussion was sequenced for a study of post-analysis software for immune sequencing data. Overall study context: Included courses were relapsing-remitting and secondary progressive multiple sclerosis; progressive-relapsing multiple sclerosis was also included. Study results and limitations: Strong same-batch co-clustering of samples appeared with F measure clustering. TRBV segments more frequent in patients than in controls numbered several and included TRBV5-6, TRBV5-1 and TRBV20-1. Versus controls, multiple sclerosis patients showed significantly lower diversity (normalized Chao1).

Included in the TCR beta cDNA libraries were unique molecular identifiers. Input populations of roughly 0.85 to 11 million T cells gave rise to some 500,000 cDNA molecules. TCRdb recomputed calls from the PCR reads with MiXCR, one row per CDR3 protein. The sample consists of about 540,000 distinct CDR3 sequences, 34% of them appearing once. V lost 0 bases, J lost 3 bases, and 5 bases lay in between. The CDR3 sequence is 13 residues long. Germline V lookup: CDR1 MNHNS, CDR2 SASEGT. As concerns this clonotype: What it recognizes is unknown.

Sequencing used blood. This chain links TRBV6-1 with TRBJ1-2; no reliable D call. The sequence was collected from a girl under 18 with multiple sclerosis. CDR3 DNA sequence: TGTGCCAGCAGTGAAGCAGCTTACTATGGCTACACCTTC. The encoded protein is CASSEAAYYGYTF.